The 5 T cell receptor beta chains below were found in one sample sequenced in a study of blood T cells in healthy people across ages. Alongside a J-beta primer mix, a sample-barcoded 5' primer served in a second PCR lasting about 7 to 11 cycles. TCRdb analysed the 5' RACE reads with MiXCR anew, one entry per CDR3 protein. The data contain approximately 700,000 distinct CDR3 sequences, approximately 30% of them seen just once; the ten biggest clones take up 15%. Input material: blood. The origin of the receptors is a woman of 80 years or more in good health.

A few counts support this clonotype. V usage is TRBV7-2 and J usage is TRBJ2-5; D might be TRBD1 (6 bases). CDR1 and CDR2 from the germline V gene are SGHTA and FQGNSA. The CDR3 has 15 amino acids. Between the trimmed V and J ends, which lost 2 bases and 4 bases, there was a span of 14 bases. CDR3 in amino acids: CASSLIPGATETQYF. CDR3 DNA: TGTGCCAGCAGCTTAATTCCAGGGGCGACAGAGACCCAGTACTTC.

This clonotype was picked up many times. The chain joins TRBV21-1 to TRBJ2-1; the D segment call TRBD2 is taken from the table without a DNA check. TRBV21-1 is a documented pseudogene. The CDR3 is 18 residues long. The CDR3 sequence: CASRRNGWIAGRHDEQFF. The CDR3 DNA sequence: TGTGCCAGCAGGAGGAACGGATGGATAGCCGGGCGACATGATGAGCAGTTCTTC.

The chain carries TRBV12-3 or TRBV12-4 and TRBJ2-3, with TRBD1 identical over 7 bases. The junction had 9 bases not matched to a gene; V was cut back by 5 bases and J by 1 base. The CDR3 is made up of 16 amino acids. This CDR3 reads CASSLGETGCTDTQYF. The CDR3 DNA is TGTGCCAGCAGTCTTGGAGAGACAGGGTGCACAGATACGCAGTATTTT.

This clonotype was counted a few times. The gene calls are TRBV5-8 and TRBJ1-4; 12 nucleotides agree with TRBD1. From germline, CDR1 is SGHTS and CDR2 YDEGEE. The V and J ends lost 9 bases and 0 bases, in that order; junction bases with no gene match: 9. CDR3 length: 17 residues. CDR3 loop: CATIRDRGPTTNEKLFF. CDR3 nucleotides: TGTGCCACCATAAGGGACAGGGGGCCCACAACTAATGAAAAACTGTTTTTT.

This clonotype came up many times. This chain uses TRBV15 with TRBJ1-6; D is perhaps TRBD1 (5 bases). The germline V and J ends were trimmed by 0 bases and 8 bases, with 14 bases remaining between them. The CDR3 spans 16 residues. The V gene's germline CDR1 is LNHNV and CDR2 YYDKDF (reference sequence). CDR3 in amino acids: CATSRDPQGGHSPLHF. CDR3 sequence (DNA): TGTGCCACCAGCAGAGATCCGCAGGGAGGTCATTCACCCCTCCACTTT.